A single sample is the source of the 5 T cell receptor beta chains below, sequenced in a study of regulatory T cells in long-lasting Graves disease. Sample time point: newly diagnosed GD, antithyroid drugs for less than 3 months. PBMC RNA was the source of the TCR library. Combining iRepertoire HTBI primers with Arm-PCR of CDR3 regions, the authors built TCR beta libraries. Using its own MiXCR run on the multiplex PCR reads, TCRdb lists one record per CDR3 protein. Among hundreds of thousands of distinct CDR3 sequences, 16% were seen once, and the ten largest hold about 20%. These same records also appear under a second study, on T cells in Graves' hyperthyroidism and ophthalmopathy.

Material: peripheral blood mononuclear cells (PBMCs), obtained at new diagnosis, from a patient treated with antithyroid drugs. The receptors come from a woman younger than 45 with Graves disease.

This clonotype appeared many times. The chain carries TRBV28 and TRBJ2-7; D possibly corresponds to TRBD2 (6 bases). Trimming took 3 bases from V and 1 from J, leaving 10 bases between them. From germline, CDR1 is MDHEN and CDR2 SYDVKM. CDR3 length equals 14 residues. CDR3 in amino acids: CASSLGLRSYEQYF. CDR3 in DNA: TGTGCCAGCAGTTTGGGACTCCGGTCCTACGAGCAGTACTTC.

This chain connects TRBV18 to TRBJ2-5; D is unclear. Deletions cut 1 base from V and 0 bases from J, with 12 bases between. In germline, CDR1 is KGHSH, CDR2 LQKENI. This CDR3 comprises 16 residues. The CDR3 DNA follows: TGTGCCAGCTCACCACGCTCCCCAGGATACCAAGAGACCCAGTACTTC. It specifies CASSPRSPGYQETQYF.

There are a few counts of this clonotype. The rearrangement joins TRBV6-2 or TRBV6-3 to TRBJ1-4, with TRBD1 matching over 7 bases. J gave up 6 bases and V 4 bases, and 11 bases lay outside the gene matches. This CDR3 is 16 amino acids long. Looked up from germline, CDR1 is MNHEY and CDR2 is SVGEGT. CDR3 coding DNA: TGTGCCAGCAGTTCCCCGACAGGGTCTGTGGATGAAAAACTGTTTTTT. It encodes CASSSPTGSVDEKLFF.

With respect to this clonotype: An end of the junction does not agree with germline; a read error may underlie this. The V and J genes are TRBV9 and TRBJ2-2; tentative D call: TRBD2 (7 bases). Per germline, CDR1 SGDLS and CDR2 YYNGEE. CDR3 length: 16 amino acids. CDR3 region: CANSREGEIGTGELFF. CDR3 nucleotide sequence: TGTGCCAACAGCAGGGAGGGGGAAATAGGCACCGGGGAGCTGTTTTTT. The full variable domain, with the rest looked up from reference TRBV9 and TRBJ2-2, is DSGVTQTPKHLITATGQRVTLRCSPRSGDLSVYWYQQSLDQGLQFLIQYYNGEERAKGNILERFSAQQFPDLHSELNLSSLELGDSALYFCANSREGEIGTGELFFGEGSRLTVL.

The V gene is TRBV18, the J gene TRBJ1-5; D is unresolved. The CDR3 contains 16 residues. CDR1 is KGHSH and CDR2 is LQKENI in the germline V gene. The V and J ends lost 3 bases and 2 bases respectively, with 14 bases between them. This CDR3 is CASSPPGAIGNQPQHF. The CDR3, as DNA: TGTGCCAGCTCACCGCCGGGAGCCATAGGCAATCAGCCCCAGCATTTT.